The 6 T cell receptor beta chains reported below all come from one sample, sequenced in a study of CD8 T cells in Susac syndrome. RNA totalling about 0.45 to 1 ug underwent reverse transcription with random hexamers. One entry per CDR3 protein, called by TCRdb with MiXCR from the immunoSEQ multiplex PCR reads. The sample has some 200,000 distinct CDR3 sequences; roughly 95% are singletons. Sequencing used CD4+ T cells from PBMCs. These TCRs come from a human donor in good health.

There are a few counts of this clonotype. This chain links TRBV12-3 or TRBV12-4 with TRBJ1-2; the D gene is possibly TRBD1 (5 bases). V was shortened by 1 base and J by 5 bases, with 5 bases between the two germline ends. The CDR3 contains 12 residues. The CDR3 loop reads CASSLEGYGYTF. The CDR3 DNA is TGTGCCAGCAGTTTAGAGGGGTATGGCTACACCTTC.

The chain is built from TRBV29-1 and TRBJ2-5, with a weak D call TRBD1 (5 bases). The CDR3 runs to 12 residues. The V gene's germline CDR1 is SQVTM and CDR2 ANQGSEA. Trimming shortened V by 7 bases and J by 4 bases, and 13 bases separated the two germline ends. The CDR3 protein is CSATPRVETQYF. CDR3 coding DNA: TGCAGCGCCACCCCCAGGGTAGAGACCCAGTACTTC.

V usage is TRBV29-1 and J usage is TRBJ2-5, with D uncertain. The germline V gene encodes CDR1 SQVTM and CDR2 ANQGSEA. The CDR3 has 14 amino acids. Trimming cost V 0 bases and J 5 bases, with 13 bases left between them. The CDR3 DNA reads as TGCAGCGTTGAAGATCAGCTCTTATATGAGACCCAGTACTTC. Translation gives CSVEDQLLYETQYF.

The chain couples TRBV23-1 to TRBJ1-5; a weak D match, TRBD1 (6 bases). TRBV23-1 counts as an open reading frame of uncertain function. The CDR3 runs 15 residues. V shed 3 bases and J shed 4 bases, with 13 bases lying between them. In DNA, the CDR3 is TGCGCCAGCAGTCAGCCACCCAGGGGTAATCAGCCCCAGCATTTT. This gives the protein CASSQPPRGNQPQHF.

The chain recombines TRBV18 with TRBJ1-5; TRBD1 matches at 9 bases. Germline trimming cut 3 bases from V and 2 bases from J; bases unmatched to any gene: 8. CDR3 length equals 17 residues. Germline V gene data show CDR1 as KGHSH and CDR2 as LQKENI. The chain's CDR3 is CASSPPGTGSRNQPQHF. CDR3 DNA: TGTGCCAGCTCACCCCCCGGGACAGGGAGCCGCAATCAGCCCCAGCATTTT.

CDR3 loop: CASSRRDMGYTF. The CDR3 nucleotides are TGTGCCAGCAGCCGCCGGGACATGGGCTACACCTTC. The chain uses TRBV12-3 or TRBV12-4 and TRBJ1-2, with a weak D call TRBD1 (6 bases). The CDR3 runs 12 residues. The germline V and J ends were trimmed by 6 bases and 8 bases, with 13 bases remaining between them.